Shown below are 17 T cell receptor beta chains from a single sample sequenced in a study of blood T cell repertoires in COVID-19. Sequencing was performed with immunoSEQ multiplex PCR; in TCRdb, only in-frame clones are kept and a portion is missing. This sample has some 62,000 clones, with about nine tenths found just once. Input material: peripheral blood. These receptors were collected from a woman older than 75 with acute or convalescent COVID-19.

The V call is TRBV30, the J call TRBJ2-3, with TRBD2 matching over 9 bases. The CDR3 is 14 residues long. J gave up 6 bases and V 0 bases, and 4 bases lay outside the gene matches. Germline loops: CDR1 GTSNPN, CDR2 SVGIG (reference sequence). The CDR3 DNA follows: TGTGCCTGGAGTGTCGGACTAGCGAGCGATACGCAGTATTTT. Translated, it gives CAWSVGLASDTQYF.

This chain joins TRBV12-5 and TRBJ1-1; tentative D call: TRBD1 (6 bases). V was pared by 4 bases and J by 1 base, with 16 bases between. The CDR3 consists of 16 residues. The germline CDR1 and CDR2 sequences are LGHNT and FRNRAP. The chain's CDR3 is CASGSTLDRANTEAFF. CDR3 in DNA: TGTGCTAGTGGTTCCACGCTGGACAGAGCGAACACTGAAGCTTTCTTT.

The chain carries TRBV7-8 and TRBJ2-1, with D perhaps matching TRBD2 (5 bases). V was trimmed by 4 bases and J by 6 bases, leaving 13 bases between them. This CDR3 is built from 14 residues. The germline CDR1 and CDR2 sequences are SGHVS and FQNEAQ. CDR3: CASSSGKRRNEQFF. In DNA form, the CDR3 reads TGTGCCAGCAGCTCCGGGAAGCGCCGCAATGAGCAGTTCTTC.

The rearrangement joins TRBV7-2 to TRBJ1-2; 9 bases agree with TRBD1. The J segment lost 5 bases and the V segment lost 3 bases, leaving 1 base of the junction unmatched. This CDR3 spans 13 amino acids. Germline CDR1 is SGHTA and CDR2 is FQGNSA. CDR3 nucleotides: TGTGCCAGCAGCTTGACAGGGGGATATGGCTACACCTTC. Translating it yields CASSLTGGYGYTF.

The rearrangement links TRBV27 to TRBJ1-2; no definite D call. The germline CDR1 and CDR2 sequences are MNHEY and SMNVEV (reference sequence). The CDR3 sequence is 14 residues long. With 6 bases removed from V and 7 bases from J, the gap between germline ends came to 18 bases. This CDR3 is CASRIGLTKGGYTF. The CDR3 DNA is TGTGCCAGCAGGATCGGACTGACTAAGGGTGGCTACACCTTC.

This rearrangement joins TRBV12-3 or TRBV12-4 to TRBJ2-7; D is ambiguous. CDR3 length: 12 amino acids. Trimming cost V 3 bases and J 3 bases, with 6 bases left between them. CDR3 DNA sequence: TGTGCCAGCAGTTTTACCGGCTACGAGCAGTACTTC. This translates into CASSFTGYEQYF.

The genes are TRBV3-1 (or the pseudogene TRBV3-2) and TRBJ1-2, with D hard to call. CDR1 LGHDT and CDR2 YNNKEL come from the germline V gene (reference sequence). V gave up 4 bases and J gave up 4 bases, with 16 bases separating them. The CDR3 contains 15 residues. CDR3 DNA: TGTGCCAGCAGCCGGCCTTATTCGGGGATCTATGGCTACACCTTC. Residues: CASSRPYSGIYGYTF.

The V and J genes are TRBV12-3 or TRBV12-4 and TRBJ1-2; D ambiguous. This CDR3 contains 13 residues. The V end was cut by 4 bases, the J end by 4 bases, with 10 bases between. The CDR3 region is CASSYRVGYGYTF. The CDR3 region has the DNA TGTGCCAGCAGTTATCGGGTGGGCTATGGCTACACCTTC.

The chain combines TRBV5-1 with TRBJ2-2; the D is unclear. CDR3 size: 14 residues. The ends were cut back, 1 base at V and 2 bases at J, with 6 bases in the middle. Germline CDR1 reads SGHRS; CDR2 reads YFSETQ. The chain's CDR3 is CASSLLVNTGELFF. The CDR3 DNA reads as TGCGCCAGCAGCTTGTTAGTAAACACCGGGGAGCTGTTTTTT.

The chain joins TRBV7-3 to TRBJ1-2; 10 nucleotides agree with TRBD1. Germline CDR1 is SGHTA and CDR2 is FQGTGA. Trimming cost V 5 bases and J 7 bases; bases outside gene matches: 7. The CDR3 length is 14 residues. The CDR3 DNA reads TGTGCCAGCAGCCGGGACAGGGGAGAGGGTGGCTACACCTTC. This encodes CASSRDRGEGGYTF.

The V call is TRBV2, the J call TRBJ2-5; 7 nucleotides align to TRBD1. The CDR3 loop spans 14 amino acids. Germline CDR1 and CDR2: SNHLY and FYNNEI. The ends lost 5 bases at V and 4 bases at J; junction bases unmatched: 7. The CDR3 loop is CASSKGAVSETQYF. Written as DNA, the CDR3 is TGTGCCAGCAGTAAGGGGGCAGTATCAGAGACCCAGTACTTC.

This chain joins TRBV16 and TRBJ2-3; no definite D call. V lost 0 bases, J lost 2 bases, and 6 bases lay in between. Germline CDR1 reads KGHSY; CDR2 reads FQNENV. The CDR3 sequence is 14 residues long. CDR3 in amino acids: CASSQSAVTDTQYF. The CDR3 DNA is TGTGCCAGCAGCCAATCGGCCGTCACAGATACGCAGTATTTT.

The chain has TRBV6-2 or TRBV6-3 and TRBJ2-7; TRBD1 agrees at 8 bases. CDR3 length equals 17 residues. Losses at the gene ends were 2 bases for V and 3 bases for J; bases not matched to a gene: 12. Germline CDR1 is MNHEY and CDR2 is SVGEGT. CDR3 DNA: TGTGCCAGCAGTTACACGCGAGGGGGACAGGCACTCTACGAGCAGTACTTC. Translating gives CASSYTRGGQALYEQYF.

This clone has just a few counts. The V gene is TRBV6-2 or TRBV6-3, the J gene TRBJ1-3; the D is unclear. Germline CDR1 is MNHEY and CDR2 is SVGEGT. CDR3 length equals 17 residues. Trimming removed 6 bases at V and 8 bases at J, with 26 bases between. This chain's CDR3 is CASSSTPHTTSWYTIYF. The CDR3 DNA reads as TGTGCCAGCAGCAGTACCCCCCACACAACCTCCTGGTACACCATATATTTT.

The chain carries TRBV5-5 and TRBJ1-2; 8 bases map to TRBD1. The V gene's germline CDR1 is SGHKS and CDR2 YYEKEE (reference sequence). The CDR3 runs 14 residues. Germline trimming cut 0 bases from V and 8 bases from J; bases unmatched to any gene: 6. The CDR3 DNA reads TGTGCCAGCAGCTTGGCCACAGGGGGTGAAGGCTACACCTTC. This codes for CASSLATGGEGYTF.

The CDR3 reads CAIDRGTEAFF. CDR3 nucleotides: TGTGCCATTGACAGGGGAACTGAAGCTTTCTTT. The chain combines TRBV6-5 with TRBJ1-1; TRBD1 agrees at 8 bases. Germline trimming cut 10 bases from V and 5 bases from J; bases unmatched to any gene: 3. This CDR3 contains 11 residues. Germline V gives CDR1 MNHEY, CDR2 SVGAGI.

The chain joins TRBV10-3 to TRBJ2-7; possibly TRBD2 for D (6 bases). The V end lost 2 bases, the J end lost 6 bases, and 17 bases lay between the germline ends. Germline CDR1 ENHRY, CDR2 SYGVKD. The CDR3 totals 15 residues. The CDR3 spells CAISERQEGLREQYF. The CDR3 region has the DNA TGTGCCATCAGTGAGAGGCAGGAGGGCTTGCGCGAGCAGTACTTC.